This passage covers 18 T cell receptor beta chains from one sample sequenced in a study of T cell repertoires in cytomegalovirus infection. Their specific antigens are unknown. TCRdb re-analysed the reads in MiXCR, keeping a single row per CDR3 protein. The sample records hundreds of thousands of distinct CDR3 sequences, approximately 32% being singletons. The source was cultured CD8+ T cells from PBMCs, collected from culture after CMV antigen stimulation. The receptors come from a human donor in good health (CMV status not recorded). Some clones in this sample may be carry-over from other donors' samples.

This clonotype was seen a few times. The V and J genes are TRBV2 and TRBJ2-7, with a weak D call TRBD1 (5 bases). CDR1 SNHLY and CDR2 FYNNEI come from the germline V gene. The CDR3 sequence is 15 residues long. Trimming took 2 bases from V and 0 from J, leaving 11 bases between them. CDR3 amino acids: CASSETGILSYEQYF. CDR3 DNA sequence: TGTGCCAGCAGTGAAACAGGTATTCTCTCCTACGAGCAGTACTTC.

CDR3 sequence (DNA): TGCAGTGCTAGACAAGGGGGCTTAAATCAGCCCCAGCATTTT. This encodes CSARQGGLNQPQHF. J is TRBJ1-5 and V is TRBV20-1; 7 bases agree with TRBD1. Germline V CDR1 and CDR2: DFQATT, SNEGSKA (reference sequence). V lost 2 bases and J lost 4; bases outside the gene matches: 5. The CDR3 length is 14 residues.

This clonotype was counted ten times or more. CDR3 protein: CASSQDPSGGGSGANVLTF. The CDR3 bases are TGCGCCAGCAGCCAAGATCCTAGCGGGGGGGGCTCTGGGGCCAACGTCCTGACTTTC. This rearrangement joins TRBV4-3 to TRBJ2-6; 12 bases agree with TRBD2. From germline, CDR1 is LGHNA and CDR2 YSLEER. The CDR3 spans 19 residues. The V gene end was trimmed by 0 bases and the J gene end by 0 bases; junction bases not matched to a gene: 3.

The rearrangement joins TRBV6-1 to TRBJ2-1, with unresolved D. In germline, CDR1 is MNHNS, CDR2 SASEGT. Trimming left V 5 bases short and J 9 bases short, with 11 bases between. This CDR3 has 12 residues. The CDR3 sequence is CASSRVKGEQFF. CDR3 DNA: TGTGCCAGCAGTCGCGTGAAGGGTGAGCAGTTCTTC.

Regarding this clonotype: A read error may be the cause here, since a much bigger clone is one base away. V gene TRBV19 combines with J gene TRBJ2-6; D is perhaps TRBD1 (6 bases). Germline values: CDR1 LNHDA, CDR2 SQIVND (reference sequence). The CDR3 totals 16 residues. CDR3 sequence reads: CASSTMDSLGANILTF. Written as DNA, the CDR3 is TGTGCCAGTAGTACCATGGACAGTCTTGGGGCCAACATCCTGACTTTC.

This clonotype was counted between two and nine times. The chain is built from TRBV5-4 and TRBJ2-7; D is possibly TRBD1 (6 bases). CDR1 is SGHNT and CDR2 is YYREEE in the germline V gene (reference sequence). CDR3 length equals 14 residues. The germline V and J ends were trimmed by 3 bases and 4 bases, with 14 bases remaining between them. The CDR3 DNA is TGTGCCAGCAGCTACGGTACAGGGCGATACGAGCAGTACTTC. It codes for CASSYGTGRYEQYF.

V usage is TRBV24-1 and J usage is TRBJ2-1; D is possibly TRBD1 (6 bases). Germline V gene sequence: CDR1 KGHDR, CDR2 SFDVKD. The V and J ends lost 9 bases and 0 bases respectively, with 11 bases between them. This CDR3 contains 14 residues. CDR3 sequence reads: CATADRSSYNEQFF. As DNA, the CDR3 is TGTGCCACCGCCGACAGGAGCTCCTACAATGAGCAGTTCTTC.

This chain links TRBV14 with TRBJ2-2; D is unresolved. Germline CDR1 is SGHDN and CDR2 is FVKESK. The CDR3 is made up of 16 amino acids. Trimming took off 1 base at V and 5 bases at J, with 14 bases between the two ends. The CDR3 DNA is TGTGCCAGCAGCCAAGGTTTGACACACCCGACCGGGGAGCTGTTTTTT. The encoded protein is CASSQGLTHPTGELFF. Variable domain in full (rest from reference TRBV14 and TRBJ2-2): EAGVTQFPSHSVIEKGQTVTLRCDPISGHDNLYWYRRVMGKEIKFLLHFVKESKQDESGMPNNRFLAERTGGTYSTLKVQPAELEDSGVYFCASSQGLTHPTGELFFGEGSRLTVL.

This clonotype has more than one count but fewer than ten. The chain employs TRBV7-9 and TRBJ2-5, with D hard to call. The ends were cut back, 1 base at V and 1 base at J, with 7 bases in the middle. The CDR3 consists of 14 residues. The germline V gene has CDR1 SEHNR and CDR2 FQNEAQ (reference sequence). The CDR3 here is CASSLDFLQETQYF. CDR3 sequence (DNA): TGTGCCAGCAGCTTAGACTTCCTCCAAGAGACCCAGTACTTC.

The chain employs TRBV7-6 and TRBJ2-4; 7 bases agree with TRBD1. The CDR3 runs 15 residues. Germline V CDR1 and CDR2: SGHVS, FNYEAQ. The J segment lost 6 bases and the V segment lost 5 bases, leaving 10 bases of the junction unmatched. The CDR3: CASSPTGFWGNIQYF. CDR3 bases: TGTGCCAGCAGCCCGACAGGGTTTTGGGGAAACATTCAGTACTTC.

The chain carries TRBV7-2 and TRBJ1-1; no clear D gene. Germline loops: CDR1 SGHTA, CDR2 FQGNSA. The CDR3 is 14 amino acids. V dropped 5 bases and J dropped 3 bases, with 13 bases sitting between them. CDR3 nucleotides: TGTGCCAGCAGCCCCGCCGGGGAGGACACTGAAGCTTTCTTT. Encoded protein: CASSPAGEDTEAFF.

This clonotype has just a few counts. The chain combines TRBV12-3 or TRBV12-4 with TRBJ1-1; TRBD1 matches 8 bases. The CDR3 contains 14 residues. V lost 5 bases to trimming and J lost 5 bases; unmatched junction nucleotides: 7. The CDR3 nucleotides read TGTGCCAGCAGTCCTCAGGGGGCGCGTACTGAAGCTTTCTTT. It translates to CASSPQGARTEAFF.

Many counts were recorded for this clonotype. The chain uses TRBV7-2 and TRBJ2-7; TRBD1 matches at 10 bases. Germline CDR1 SGHTA, CDR2 FQGNSA. The CDR3 is 13 residues long. With V trimmed by 5 bases and J by 6 bases, 4 bases remained unmatched. This chain's CDR3 is CASSQDRGLEQYV. CDR3 nucleotide sequence: TGTGCCAGCAGCCAAGACAGGGGGCTCGAGCAGTACGTC.

V is TRBV4-1 and J is TRBJ2-1; TRBD2 matches at 11 bases. After removal of 4 bases from V and 5 bases from J, the junction contained 4 bases not matched to a gene. Germline assignment: CDR1 MGHRA and CDR2 YSYEKL. The CDR3 is made up of 15 amino acids. CDR3: CASSPTGLADNEQFF. CDR3 nucleotides: TGCGCCAGCAGCCCAACGGGACTAGCGGACAATGAGCAGTTCTTC.

The chain combines TRBV12-3 or TRBV12-4 with TRBJ1-3; D not resolved. The CDR3 is 10 amino acids. V was cut by 6 bases and J by 6 bases, with 3 bases left in between. The CDR3 DNA reads TGTGCCAGCAGCGAAAACACCATATATTTT. This sequence encodes CASSENTIYF.

This clonotype occurred a few times. The chain carries TRBV15 and TRBJ1-5; D is perhaps TRBD1 (5 bases). The CDR3 extends over 15 amino acids. The V gene's germline CDR1 is LNHNV and CDR2 YYDKDF (reference sequence). Between the trimmed V and J ends, which lost 0 bases and 4 bases, there was a span of 10 bases. The CDR3 reads CATSREGAGNQPQHF. CDR3 coding DNA: TGTGCCACCAGCAGAGAAGGTGCAGGGAATCAGCCCCAGCATTTT. The full variable domain, with the rest looked up from reference TRBV15 and TRBJ1-5, is DAMVIQNPRYQVTQFGKPVTLSCSQTLNHNVMYWYQQKSSQAPKLLFHYYDKDFNNEADTPDNFQSRRPNTSFCFLDIRSPGLGDTAMYLCATSREGAGNQPQHFGDGTRLSIL.

This clonotype was seen more than once but under ten times. J is TRBJ2-6 and V is TRBV10-3; no clear D gene. Germline CDR1 ENHRY, CDR2 SYGVKD. Trimming stripped 7 bases from V and 0 bases from J, with 16 bases between. The CDR3 runs to 17 residues. CDR3 nucleotides: TGTGCCATCAACTCCCGTCCCACAACCTCTGGGGCCAACGTCCTGACTTTC. Amino acids: CAINSRPTTSGANVLTF.

This clonotype showed up just a few times. The J gene is TRBJ2-7, the V gene TRBV12-3 or TRBV12-4, with 9 bases lining up with TRBD1. This CDR3 region has 16 residues. V gave up 4 bases and J gave up 3 bases; unmatched junction bases: 10. The CDR3 is CASSSPDRGEGYEQYV. CDR3 DNA: TGTGCCAGCAGTTCGCCGGACAGGGGTGAGGGCTACGAGCAGTACGTC.